This T cell receptor beta chain is from a study of beta chain features in type 1 diabetes. Across the study: Regarding age, gender and cell yields, patients proved similar to healthy donors. Study-wide findings and caveats: There was a possibility that cDNA sequencing over-represented cells with high TCR expression.

The CDR3 totals 14 residues. Germline V gene sequence: CDR1 MNHEY, CDR2 SVGAGI. V lost 6 bases and J 2 bases, leaving 11 bases between the germline ends. Sequenced material consisted of expressed TCRB transcripts (all of the isolated RNA was reverse transcribed). Data came from immunoSEQ multiplex PCR; TCRdb stores just in-frame clones and leaves some out. The sample has hundreds of thousands of clones; approximately 70% are singletons. About this clone: Its antigen is undetermined.

The sequence was obtained from a young man in good health. The specimen sequenced was naive CD4+ T cells from blood. The V gene is TRBV6-5, the J gene TRBJ2-1; D is unresolved. The CDR3 DNA sequence: TGTGCCAGCAGCTTGAGGCGCACCTACAATGAGCAGTTCTTC. It codes for CASSLRRTYNEQFF.